This section outlines one T cell receptor beta chain sequence together with its context. Its cognate antigen has yet to be identified. Base qualities are missing; no much larger clone stands one base away. The entry originates in a study of response to subunit inactivated influenza vaccine (dated by TCRdb to between 2017 and 2018). With respect to the entire study: Deep quantitative T cell receptor repertoire profiling was used in the study to track responses to a trivalent subunit inactivated influenza vaccine.

V is trimmed back by 4 bases and J by 0 bases, and the junction contains 4 bases that no gene match accounts for. From the cysteine through the phenylalanine, the CDR3 covers 15 amino acids. Only the CDR3 DNA is retained, 45 bases long and in frame from the first base. CDR1 and CDR2 are read off the germline V gene as LGHNA and YSLEER. The study at large found these results: It was suggested by the authors that each seasonal influenza vaccination may recruit only a limited number of new T cells.

Library prep was done by RT-PCR. Sequencing was performed on an Illumina HiSeq 2500. Clones were called with MiXCR by TCRdb after fastp trimmed the public reads at Q25, and only in-frame beta chains were retained. All rows with the same CDR3 protein become a single entry with the most common DNA and genes. This sample comprises roughly 760,000 distinct CDR3 sequences, over 20% of them detected only once. Of the sample, roughly 10% is held by the ten largest clones. This receptor was obtained from a man aged 50 to 60 who received an inactivated influenza vaccine. Donor details come from another sample of the same person, matched by shared clones. Here the chain combines TRBV4-3 and TRBJ2-7, and 9 junctional nucleotides match TRBD1. The specimen comprised PBMCs from blood, sampled roughly 5 days after vaccination. The sequenced DNA is TGCGCCAGCAGCCGGACGGGACAGGGCTCCTACGAGCAGTACTTC. It specifies CASSRTGQGSYEQYF.